The clone carrying this TCR beta chain was recorded at least ten times. Between the trimmed V and J ends, which lost 0 bases and 4 bases, there was a span of 12 bases. This CDR3 region has 16 residues. Germline lookup yields CDR1 PRHDT and CDR2 FYEKMQ (reference sequence). All patients were untreated before thyroid surgery. This sample stems from a study of metastatic and nonmetastatic thyroid tumors. Across the whole study: Repertoires from blood and tumor or nodule tissue of malignant and benign thyroid patients were compared.

TCRdb re-called the PCR reads with MiXCR. Here the sample spans some 33,000 clones, approximately 7.4% being singletons. The genes are TRBV13 and TRBJ2-2; D is perhaps TRBD2 (5 bases). This sequence originates from a female donor with papillary thyroid cancer or a benign thyroid nodule (not recorded which). Some clones in this sample may be carry-over from other donors' samples. The sequencing sample was made of blood. CDR3 nucleotide sequence: TGTGCCAGCAGCTTAGGGGCAAGGGCGGGCACCGGGGAGCTGTTTTTT. It yields the protein CASSLGARAGTGELFF.